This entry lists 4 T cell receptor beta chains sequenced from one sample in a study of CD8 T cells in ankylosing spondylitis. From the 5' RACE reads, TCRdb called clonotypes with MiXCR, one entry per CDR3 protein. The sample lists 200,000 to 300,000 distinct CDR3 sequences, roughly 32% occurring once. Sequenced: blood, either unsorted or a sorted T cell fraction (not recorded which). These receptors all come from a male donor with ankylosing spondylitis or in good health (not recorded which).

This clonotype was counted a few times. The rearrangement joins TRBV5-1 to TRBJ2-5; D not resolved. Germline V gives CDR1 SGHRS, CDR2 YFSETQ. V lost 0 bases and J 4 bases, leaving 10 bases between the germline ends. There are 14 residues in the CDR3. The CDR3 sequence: CASSLGRKRETQYF. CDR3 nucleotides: TGCGCCAGCAGCTTGGGACGGAAGAGAGAGACCCAGTACTTC.

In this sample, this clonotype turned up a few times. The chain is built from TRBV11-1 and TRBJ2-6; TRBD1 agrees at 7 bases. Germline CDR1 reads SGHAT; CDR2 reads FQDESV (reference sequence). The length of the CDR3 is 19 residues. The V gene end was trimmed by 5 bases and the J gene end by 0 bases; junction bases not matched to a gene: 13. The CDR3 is CASSPKRTGDRSGANVLTF. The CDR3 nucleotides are TGTGCCAGCAGCCCGAAAAGGACAGGAGATCGCTCTGGGGCCAACGTCCTGACTTTC.

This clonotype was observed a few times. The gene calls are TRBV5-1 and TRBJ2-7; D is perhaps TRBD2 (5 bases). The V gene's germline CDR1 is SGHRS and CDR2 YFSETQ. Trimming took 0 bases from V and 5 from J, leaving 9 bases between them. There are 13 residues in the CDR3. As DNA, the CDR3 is TGCGCCAGCAGCTTGGGTCTCGGGGACGAGCAGTACTTC. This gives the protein CASSLGLGDEQYF.

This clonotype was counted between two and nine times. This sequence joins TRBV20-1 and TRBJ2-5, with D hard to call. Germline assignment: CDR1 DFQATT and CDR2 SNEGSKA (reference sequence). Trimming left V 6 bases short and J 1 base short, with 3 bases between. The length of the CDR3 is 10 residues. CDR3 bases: TGCAGTGCCATCCAAGAGACCCAGTACTTC. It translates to CSAIQETQYF.